This is a list of T cell receptor beta chains from one sample in a study of vaccination and CD4 T cells after COVID-19. No antigen is known for these receptors. Via MiXCR, TCRdb re-called the PCR reads, giving one row per CDR3 protein. The profile shows under 25,000 distinct CDR3 sequences, roughly 40% of them singletons. The sequencing here drew on CD4+ T cells from blood, cultured in vitro, taken after SARS-CoV-2 vaccination. These receptors were collected from a human donor who had recovered from COVID-19. Both conserved end residues are part of each CDR3. D genes are given only for firm matches. Clone size is stated in some rows and not others, as once, few, many or a class when expanded.

j_call,clone_size,d_call,v_call,cdr3_nt,cdr3_aa
TRBJ2-2,.,.,TRBV11-1,TGTGCCAGCGGCAGGGCTAACACCGGGGAGCTGTTTTTT,CASGRANTGELFF
TRBJ2-3,few,TRBD2,TRBV6-1,TGTGCCAGCAGTAGCGGGACTGGTCTGGGTACGCAGTATTTT,CASSSGTGLGTQYF
TRBJ2-1,.,TRBD2,TRBV29-1,TGCAGCGTTGAAGGGGGACTAGCGGGGGACTCTGACAATGAGCAGTTCTTC,CSVEGGLAGDSDNEQFF
TRBJ2-2,once,.,TRBV10-3,TGTGCCATCAGTGAGTCGGGAGTAGCGACGAACACCGGGGAGCTGTTTTTT,CAISESGVATNTGELFF
TRBJ2-5,medium-sized,.,TRBV20-1,TGCAGTGCTAGCTTACTCGGGGGAAGAGAGACCCAGTACTTC,CSASLLGGRETQYF
TRBJ2-3,few,.,TRBV27,TGTGCCAGCAGTTTACTAGAAAGCACAGATACGCAGTATTTT,CASSLLESTDTQYF
TRBJ2-1,.,TRBD2,TRBV5-4,TGTGCCAGCAGCGCGGGACTAGCGGGTCTCAATGAGCAGTTCTTC,CASSAGLAGLNEQFF
TRBJ2-5,once,TRBD2,TRBV6-2/TRBV6-3,TGTGCCAGCAGGATCGGCGGGGGGGGTTTGGAGACCCAGTACTTC,CASRIGGGGLETQYF
TRBJ2-7,.,TRBD2,TRBV20-1,TGCAGTGCGCGGCTAGGGGGGGGGACTAGCGGAAACACCTACGAGCAGTACTTC,CSARLGGGTSGNTYEQYF
TRBJ2-1,.,.,TRBV2,TGTGCCAGCAAGGAAGGAGGCAGTAACTACAATGAGCAGTTCTTC,CASKEGGSNYNEQFF
TRBJ1-1,.,TRBD1,TRBV28,TGTGCCAGCAGTTTATCTGGGGACAGGGAAGCTTTCTTT,CASSLSGDREAFF